The 10 T cell receptor beta chains below come from one sample, sequenced in a study of blood T cell repertoires in COVID-19. Profiling relied on immunoSEQ multiplex PCR, and the TCRdb table lists in-frame clones only, not all of them. The sample lists 40,000 to 45,000 clones; 75% to 90% were seen once. Material for sequencing was peripheral blood. The receptors derive from a man aged 45-65 years with active COVID-19.

This chain links TRBV7-2 with TRBJ2-5, with 12 positions matching TRBD2. Germline CDR1 is SGHTA and CDR2 is FQGNSA. The CDR3 has 16 residues. J was trimmed by 5 bases and V by 5 bases; bases with no gene match: 9. CDR3 in DNA: TGTGCCAGCAGCGGCTCTAGCGGGAGGGCGGGGGAGACCCAGTACTTC. The encoded protein is CASSGSSGRAGETQYF.

The chain employs TRBV9 and TRBJ2-1; D may be TRBD2 (6 bases). Trimming pared 0 bases from V and 5 bases from J, leaving 15 bases between. Germline CDR1 SGDLS, CDR2 YYNGEE. The CDR3 contains 16 residues. CDR3 sequence (DNA): TGTGCCAGCAGCGTAGCGGCTGGGACTCGTAACAATGAGCAGTTCTTC. Amino acid sequence: CASSVAAGTRNNEQFF.

This clone has a single count. The chain couples TRBV21-1 to TRBJ2-7; the table calls TRBD1, which could not be checked here. TRBV21-1 corresponds to a pseudogene. This CDR3 is built from 12 residues. The CDR3 is CASSRRFYEQYF. CDR3 DNA sequence: TGTGCCAGCAGCCGCAGGTTCTACGAGCAGTACTTC.

This chain joins TRBV19 and TRBJ1-2, with D perhaps TRBD1 (6 bases). Germline values: CDR1 LNHDA, CDR2 SQIVND (reference sequence). V was clipped by 3 bases and J by 8 bases, with 16 bases between them. The CDR3 is 14 amino acids. The CDR3 loop is CASSIDRLLGGYTF. CDR3 DNA: TGTGCCAGTAGTATTGACAGGCTGCTTGGGGGCTACACCTTC. Filled out from reference TRBV19 and TRBJ1-2, the complete variable domain reads DGGITQSPKYLFRKEGQNVTLSCEQNLNHDAMYWYRQDPGQGLRLIYYSQIVNDFQKGDIAEGYSVSREKKESFPLTVTSAQKNPTAFYLCASSIDRLLGGYTFGSGTRLTVV.

This chain joins TRBV12-5 and TRBJ1-5, with D tentatively TRBD1 (6 bases). Germline V CDR1 and CDR2: LGHNT, FRNRAP. The CDR3 is 13 amino acids. V dropped 7 bases and J dropped 7 bases, with 14 bases sitting between them. CDR3 in DNA: TGTGCTAGTGCGCCAGGGGAGAAGCAGCCCCAGCATTTT. It codes for CASAPGEKQPQHF.

This clone was counted only a few times. The chain links TRBV27 to TRBJ2-7, with TRBD1 matching 7 bases. Trimming removed 8 bases from V and 1 base from J; junction bases left unmatched: 8. The CDR3 is made up of 14 amino acids. CDR1 is MNHEY and CDR2 is SMNVEV in the germline V gene (reference sequence). The CDR3 DNA sequence: TGTGCCAGCGCGGACAGGCCTAATTCCTACGAGCAGTACTTC. This encodes CASADRPNSYEQYF.

V usage is TRBV19 and J usage is TRBJ2-7, with TRBD1 identical over 8 bases. Germline-derived CDR1 and CDR2 are LNHDA and SQIVND (reference sequence). The CDR3 totals 14 residues. V dropped 6 bases and J dropped 5; count of bases not matched to a gene: 9. CDR3 sequence reads: CASSGQGGRDEQYF. As DNA, the CDR3 is TGTGCCAGTAGCGGACAGGGCGGTCGGGACGAGCAGTACTTC.

The chain uses TRBV7-2 and TRBJ1-2; D is undetermined. This CDR3 spans 12 amino acids. Per the germline V gene, CDR1 is SGHTA and CDR2 is FQGNSA. V was clipped by 5 bases and J by 5 bases, with 9 bases between them. DNA for the CDR3: TGTGCCAGCAGCCAGCCGGGGTATGGCTACACCTTC. It specifies CASSQPGYGYTF.

V gene TRBV29-1 combines with J gene TRBJ2-7; 11 positions agree with TRBD2. The CDR3 extends over 16 amino acids. J gave up 0 bases and V 5 bases, and 9 bases lay outside the gene matches. Germline CDR1 SQVTM, CDR2 ANQGSEA. CDR3 sequence: CSVRAGTSGVSYEQYF. In nucleotides, the CDR3 is TGCAGCGTTCGGGCCGGGACTAGCGGAGTCTCCTACGAGCAGTACTTC.

The chain combines TRBV28 with TRBJ1-2, with D possibly being TRBD1 (6 bases). V lost 3 bases, J lost 4 bases, and 12 bases lay in between. CDR3 length: 14 residues. Germline CDR1 is MDHEN and CDR2 is SYDVKM. The CDR3 is CASSLAQGFYGYTF. The CDR3 DNA reads as TGTGCCAGCAGTTTGGCCCAGGGGTTCTATGGCTACACCTTC.